This is a list of T cell receptor beta chains from one sample in a study of T cell responses to AZD1222 COVID-19 vaccine. Method: immunoSEQ multiplex PCR; TCRdb's copy keeps in-frame clones and lacks some. Of roughly 170,000 clones in the sample, about 91% are singletons; the top ten hold approximately 0.5%. The sequenced sample was peripheral blood, obtained on day 0 of AZD1222 vaccination. The source is an adult in good health. Both conserved end residues are trimmed from each CDR3. Fields, in order: V gene, J gene, CDR3 protein.

TRBV10-2	TRBJ1-2	ASSESKDSVYGYT
TRBV20-1	TRBJ2-7	SASPGHRSYEQY
TRBV5-8	TRBJ1-2	ASSSTGANYGYT
TRBV27	TRBJ1-1	ASSIGRTTEAF
TRBV6-6	TRBJ1-6	ASSMGTGNSPLH
TRBV4-2	TRBJ2-1	ASSPRLAGGGNEQF
TRBV6-1	TRBJ2-7	ASSEVVGAGAAFGQY
TRBV19	TRBJ2-7	ASSMGDRGAEQY
TRBV7-9	TRBJ2-1	ASRYEKNEQF
TRBV19	TRBJ1-4	ASSIPPGGINEKLF
TRBV9	TRBJ2-5	ASSVDRTQETQY
TRBV2	TRBJ2-1	ASSEALRISPKASGNEQF
TRBV19	TRBJ2-7	ASSNEMGQGFYEQY
TRBV28	TRBJ1-1	ASSRGPIQGAEAF
TRBV9	TRBJ1-4	ASSPQRGGTGPGKLF
TRBV5-1	TRBJ2-5	ASSLSGEETQY
TRBV6-2/TRBV6-3	TRBJ2-7	ASSFRDRAKPYYEQY
TRBV7-2	TRBJ2-7	ASSFGTGAGEQY
TRBV4-2	TRBJ2-7	ASSQVGGGSGGNWVGEQY
TRBV4-2	TRBJ1-5	ASSQEMRSNQPQH
TRBV6-5	TRBJ1-2	ASSVDGDYGYT
TRBV3-1/TRBV3-2	TRBJ2-3	ASSQEEGARLAGGDTQY
TRBV28	TRBJ1-1	ASSLSVRGTEAF
TRBV3-1/TRBV3-2	TRBJ2-1	ASSQVSGSLYNEQF
TRBV11-2	TRBJ2-5	ASSLGPGKQETQY
TRBV9	TRBJ2-2	ASSFLRTGELF
TRBV7-9	TRBJ1-2	ASSFREYGYT
TRBV12-3/TRBV12-4	TRBJ1-1	ASSLRRNTEAF
TRBV29-1	TRBJ2-6	SVETRGSGANVLT
TRBV19	TRBJ2-1	ASSDSGLNRYNEQF
TRBV10-1	TRBJ1-1	ASSGDQTGLTEAF
TRBV18	TRBJ1-6	ASSPAGLGSPLH
TRBV5-1	TRBJ1-2	ASSLWTGAGDGYT
TRBV11-3	TRBJ2-5	ASSRGQGRPHLQETQY
TRBV6-5	TRBJ1-1	ASSSLGWNTEAF
TRBV6-2/TRBV6-3	TRBJ2-2	ASSFGGAAGELF
TRBV9	TRBJ2-1	ASSVTTSGEQF
TRBV19	TRBJ1-5	ASTMRGAGNQPQH
TRBV11-3	TRBJ2-1	ASSPGSFYNEQF
TRBV28	TRBJ2-7	ASSPGTSGTYEQY